The entry that follows covers one T cell receptor beta chain sequence. Its specificity is not known. This CDR3 spans 17 amino acids. The V end was cut by 3 bases, the J end by 2 bases, with 18 bases between. CDR1 and CDR2 (germline): SGDLS, YYNGEE. The data were obtained in a study of T cell responses to AZD1222 COVID-19 vaccine. Study information: Samples with a second dose at about 4 or about 12 weeks were pooled together. General study points: The donors showed a predominance of white British ancestry and of females, with possible underestimation of clonal diversity. Among spike-specific TCRs, nearly half reportedly target unmutated variant regions. Increases in Spike-specific TCR breadth and depth were seen after two AZD1222 doses.

Here immunoSEQ multiplex PCR was the method, and the copy in TCRdb shows in-frame clones only, minus some. This sample has approximately 140,000 clones; around 93% occur once, and the top ten carry 2.8%. Here the sequenced sample was peripheral blood, taken on day 0 of AZD1222 vaccination. The J gene is TRBJ1-5, the V gene TRBV9; tentatively, D is TRBD1 (5 bases). The sequence came from an adult in good health. The CDR3 DNA follows: TGTGCCAGCAGCGCGGGGGGAGGGATATCCGGCAATCAGCCCCAGCATTTT. It specifies CASSAGGGISGNQPQHF.